This record looks at one T cell receptor beta chain sequence and its context. Which antigen it targets is not known. Base quality data are lacking; no much larger clone is found one base away. This entry comes from a study of Graves' ophthalmopathy and Graves' hyperthyroidism (dated by TCRdb to 2016 to 2018). Broadly, across the study: Hyperthyroidism was considered stable if no progression to ophthalmopathy occurred within 18 months of follow-up. TCR beta repertoire signatures were used to distinguish Graves' ophthalmopathy from Graves' hyperthyroidism and to predict progression to ophthalmopathy. In total, approximately 140 blood samples were TCR-sequenced: approximately 40 ophthalmopathy, 80 or so hyperthyroidism and about 17 hyperthyroidism-to-ophthalmopathy patients. A discovery set of 100 or so patients (43 ophthalmopathy, just over 55 stable hyperthyroidism) was enrolled to explore V-J signatures distinguishing ophthalmopathy from hyperthyroidism. An independent validation cohort comprised 18 hyperthyroidism patients and 15 to 17 patients who later progressed from hyperthyroidism to ophthalmopathy. In five to seven hyperthyroidism patients, T-cell repertoires of thyroid tissue and blood were compared. Once sampling was done, hyperthyroidism patients were given methimazole at a starting dose of 30 mg daily, while ophthalmopathy patients were given high-dose intravenous methylprednisolone.

For repertoire sequencing, TCR beta CDR3 regions were amplified from RNA transcripts. HTBI primers and the Qiagen OneStep RT-PCR kit were used in a first-round RT-PCR, which was followed by a second-round multiplex PCR, size selection and purification. Libraries were sequenced on an Illumina HiSeq2000 using paired-end 100 bp reads. The source study handled its data this way. SOAPnuke was used to process the reads, throwing out any read that had adapters, had uncalled bases, had a mean Phred below 15, or lacked an exact constant-primer or identifier match. COPE v1.2.5 was used to merge high-quality paired reads. Each unique nucleotide sequence was treated as a clonotype, and MiTCR v1.1 was used to align the clonotypes to the IMGT TRB V, D and J references. Only V-J combinations with frequency above 0.0001 were analysed, covering approximately 99% of repertoires. A TCR clonal expansion and chaos score per V-J combination was defined as the ratio of F50 clonal expansion to chaos observed in the TCRdist matrix. Welch's t-statistics and random forest were used to narrow the features down to approximately 13 V-J combinations, which were then fed into a naive Bayes classifier. Thyroid-blood repertoire similarity was quantified with the Morisita-Horn index. Clones were called with MiXCR by TCRdb after fastp trimmed the public reads at Q25, and only in-frame beta chains were retained. One record per CDR3 amino acid sequence lists the most common genes and DNA. Clone size and V and J calls follow TCRdb, not the original study. This sample lists 560,000 or so distinct CDR3 sequences; approximately 35% were detected once. Roughly 4.5% of the sample lies in the top ten.

Overall results and qualifications from the work: In validation, the model predicted ophthalmopathy progression with over 60% sensitivity and roughly 72% specificity; more than ten predicted patients were CT-confirmed with GO in a median of around 6 months. In cross-validation, the 13-signature model distinguished ophthalmopathy from stable hyperthyroidism with more than 85% sensitivity and roughly 81% specificity, while in the test set the corresponding values were roughly 80% and 75%. Among expanded thyroid clonotypes with frequency above 0.001, most also showed up in blood, which suggests that blood repertoires may reflect the thyroid immune response. Sample size was not predetermined statistically, and investigators were not blinded to group allocation.

Hyperthyroidism patients were newly diagnosed, with disease duration under 2 months, and aged 18 to 65 years. Patients with other autoimmune diseases, uncontrolled infections, pregnancy or lactation were excluded from the study. Diagnosis relied on clinical symptoms, serum thyroxine, TRAb, thyroid ultrasound and orbital computed tomography. Trizol reagent was used to extract the total RNA, and its quality was then checked on an Agilent 2100 Bioanalyzer. CDR1 and CDR2 are drawn from the germline V gene: SGHVS, FNYEAQ. V sheds 6 bases and J sheds 8 bases, leaving 16 bases between their ends. From the cysteine up to the phenylalanine, the CDR3 has a length of 13 residues. Here the CDR3 DNA is all that survives: 39 bases in frame from base 1.

The chain links TRBV7-6 with TRBJ1-1; perhaps TRBD1 is the D gene, with 5 bases matching. This TCR came from an adult man with Graves' hyperthyroidism. Sequencing used peripheral blood or thyroid tissue (not recorded which). The sequence in DNA is TGTGCCAGCAGTTCATTCGGGGGACGAGAAGCTTTCTTT. This gives the protein CASSSFGGREAFF.